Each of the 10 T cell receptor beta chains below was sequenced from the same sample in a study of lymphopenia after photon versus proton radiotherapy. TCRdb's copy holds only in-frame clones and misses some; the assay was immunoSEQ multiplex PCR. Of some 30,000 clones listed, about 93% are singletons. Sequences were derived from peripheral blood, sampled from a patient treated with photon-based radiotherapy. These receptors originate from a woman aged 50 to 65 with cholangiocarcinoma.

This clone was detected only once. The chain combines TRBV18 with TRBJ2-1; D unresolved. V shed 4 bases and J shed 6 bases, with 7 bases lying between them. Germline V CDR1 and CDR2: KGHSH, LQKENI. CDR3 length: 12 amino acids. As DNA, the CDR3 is TGTGCCAGCTCACTCAAGGGCAATGAGCAGTTCTTC. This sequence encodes CASSLKGNEQFF.

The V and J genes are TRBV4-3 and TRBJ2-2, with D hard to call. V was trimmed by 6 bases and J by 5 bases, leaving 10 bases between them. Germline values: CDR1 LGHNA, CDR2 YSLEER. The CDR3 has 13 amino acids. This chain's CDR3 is CASSRVGTGELFF. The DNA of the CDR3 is TGCGCCAGCAGTAGAGTGGGGACCGGGGAGCTGTTTTTT.

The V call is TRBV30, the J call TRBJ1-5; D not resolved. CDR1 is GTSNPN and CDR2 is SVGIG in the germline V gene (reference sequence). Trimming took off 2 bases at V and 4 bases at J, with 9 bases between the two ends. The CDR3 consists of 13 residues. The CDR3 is CAWSMRGNQPQHF. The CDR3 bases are TGTGCCTGGAGTATGCGGGGAAATCAGCCCCAGCATTTT.

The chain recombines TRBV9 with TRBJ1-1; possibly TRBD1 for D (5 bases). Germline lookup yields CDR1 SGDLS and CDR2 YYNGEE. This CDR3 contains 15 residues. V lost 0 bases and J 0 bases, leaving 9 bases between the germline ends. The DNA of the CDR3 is TGTGCCAGCAGCGTAGGAGTAGGGGTGAACACTGAAGCTTTCTTT. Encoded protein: CASSVGVGVNTEAFF.

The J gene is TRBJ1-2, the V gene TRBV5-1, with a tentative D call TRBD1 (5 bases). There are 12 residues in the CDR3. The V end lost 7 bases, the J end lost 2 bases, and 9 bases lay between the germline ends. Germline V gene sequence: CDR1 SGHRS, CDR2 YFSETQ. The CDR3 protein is CASARANYGYTF. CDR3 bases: TGCGCCAGCGCCAGGGCGAACTATGGCTACACCTTC. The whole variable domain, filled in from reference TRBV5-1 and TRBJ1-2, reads KAGVTQTPRYLIKTRGQQVTLSCSPISGHRSVSWYQQTPGQGLQFLFEYFSETQRNKGNFPGRFSGRQFSNSRSEMNVSTLELGDSALYLCASARANYGYTFGSGTRLTVV.

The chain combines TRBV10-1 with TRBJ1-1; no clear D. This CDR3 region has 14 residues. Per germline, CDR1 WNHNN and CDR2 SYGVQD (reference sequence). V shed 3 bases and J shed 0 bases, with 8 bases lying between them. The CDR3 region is CASSDNSLNTEAFF. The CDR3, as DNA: TGCGCCAGCAGTGACAACAGCCTGAACACTGAAGCTTTCTTT.

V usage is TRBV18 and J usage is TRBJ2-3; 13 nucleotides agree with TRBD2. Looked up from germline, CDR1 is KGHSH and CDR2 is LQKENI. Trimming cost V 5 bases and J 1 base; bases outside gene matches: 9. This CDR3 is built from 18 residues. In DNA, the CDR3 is TGTGCCAGCTCATCCCTCACCGGACTAGCGGGGGGCACAGATACGCAGTATTTT. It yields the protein CASSSLTGLAGGTDTQYF.

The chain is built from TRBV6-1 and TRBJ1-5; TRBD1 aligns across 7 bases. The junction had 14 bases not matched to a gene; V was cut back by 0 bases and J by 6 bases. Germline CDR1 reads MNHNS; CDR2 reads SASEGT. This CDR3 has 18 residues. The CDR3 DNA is TGTGCCAGCAGTGAAGCGGGACAGCGGCACTCGTGGGGTCAGCCCCAGCATTTT. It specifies CASSEAGQRHSWGQPQHF.

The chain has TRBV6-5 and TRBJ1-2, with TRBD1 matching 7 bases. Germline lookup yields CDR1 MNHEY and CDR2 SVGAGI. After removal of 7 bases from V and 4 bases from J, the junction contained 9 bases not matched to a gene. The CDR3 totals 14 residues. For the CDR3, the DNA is TGTGCCAGCACCCCCCGGGACAGTCCCTATGGCTACACCTTC. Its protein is CASTPRDSPYGYTF.

CDR3: CASNPGGRSYEQYF. CDR3 sequence (DNA): TGTGCCAGCAATCCAGGGGGCCGAAGCTACGAGCAGTACTTC. This sequence joins TRBV6-5 and TRBJ2-7, with 8 nucleotides matching TRBD1. CDR3 length: 14 amino acids. CDR1 MNHEY and CDR2 SVGAGI come from the germline V gene. V shed 7 bases and J 3 bases; nucleotides not matched to a gene: 8.